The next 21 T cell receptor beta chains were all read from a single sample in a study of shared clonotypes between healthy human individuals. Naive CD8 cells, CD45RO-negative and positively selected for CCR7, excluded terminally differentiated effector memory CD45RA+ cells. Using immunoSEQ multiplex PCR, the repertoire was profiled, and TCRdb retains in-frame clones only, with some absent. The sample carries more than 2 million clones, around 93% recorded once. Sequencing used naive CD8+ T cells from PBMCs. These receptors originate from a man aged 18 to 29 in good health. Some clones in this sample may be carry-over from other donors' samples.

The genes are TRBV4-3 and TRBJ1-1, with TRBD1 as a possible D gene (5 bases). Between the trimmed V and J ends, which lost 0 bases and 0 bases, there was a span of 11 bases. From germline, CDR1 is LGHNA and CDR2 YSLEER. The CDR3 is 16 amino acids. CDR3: CASSQDWRGLNTEAFF. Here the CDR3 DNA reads TGCGCCAGCAGCCAAGATTGGCGGGGCTTGAACACTGAAGCTTTCTTT.

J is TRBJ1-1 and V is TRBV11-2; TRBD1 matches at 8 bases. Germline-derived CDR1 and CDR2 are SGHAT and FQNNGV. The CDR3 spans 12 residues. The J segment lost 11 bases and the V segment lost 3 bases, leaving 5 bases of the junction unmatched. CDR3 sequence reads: CASSLGDRQAFF. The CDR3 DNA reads TGTGCCAGCAGCTTGGGGGACAGGCAGGCTTTCTTT.

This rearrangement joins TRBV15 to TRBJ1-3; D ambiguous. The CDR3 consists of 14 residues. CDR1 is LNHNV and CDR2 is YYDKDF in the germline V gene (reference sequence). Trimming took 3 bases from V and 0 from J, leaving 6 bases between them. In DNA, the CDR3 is TGTGCCACCAGCAGCCCCCACTCTGGAAACACCATATATTTT. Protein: CATSSPHSGNTIYF.

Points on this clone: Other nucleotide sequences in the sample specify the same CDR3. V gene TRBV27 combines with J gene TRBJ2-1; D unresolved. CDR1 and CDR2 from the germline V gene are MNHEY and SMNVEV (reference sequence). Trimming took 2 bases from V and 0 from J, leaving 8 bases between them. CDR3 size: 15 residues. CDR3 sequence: CASSLDGSSYNEQFF. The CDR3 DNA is TGTGCCAGCAGTTTAGACGGTTCCTCCTACAATGAGCAGTTCTTC.

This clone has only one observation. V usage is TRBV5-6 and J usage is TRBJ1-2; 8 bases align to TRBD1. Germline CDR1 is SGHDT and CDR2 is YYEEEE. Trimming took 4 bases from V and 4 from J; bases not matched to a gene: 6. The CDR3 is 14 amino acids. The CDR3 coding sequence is TGTGCCAGCAGCGGAACAGGGGGGATCTATGGCTACACCTTC. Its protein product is CASSGTGGIYGYTF.

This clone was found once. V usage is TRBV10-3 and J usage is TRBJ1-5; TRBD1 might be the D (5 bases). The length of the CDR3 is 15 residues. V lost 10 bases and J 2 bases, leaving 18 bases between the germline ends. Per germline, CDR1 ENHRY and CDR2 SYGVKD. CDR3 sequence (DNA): TGTGCCACTCTGAGGGGCGGGGTCGGCAATCAGCCCCAGCATTTT. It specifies CATLRGGVGNQPQHF.

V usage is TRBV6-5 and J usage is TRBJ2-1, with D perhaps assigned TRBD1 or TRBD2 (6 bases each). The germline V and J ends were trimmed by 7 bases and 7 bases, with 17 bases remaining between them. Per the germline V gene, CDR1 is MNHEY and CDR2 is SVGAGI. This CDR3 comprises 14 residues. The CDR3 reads CASTRGAARNEQFF. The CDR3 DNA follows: TGTGCCAGCACGAGGGGGGCCGCACGGAATGAGCAGTTCTTC.

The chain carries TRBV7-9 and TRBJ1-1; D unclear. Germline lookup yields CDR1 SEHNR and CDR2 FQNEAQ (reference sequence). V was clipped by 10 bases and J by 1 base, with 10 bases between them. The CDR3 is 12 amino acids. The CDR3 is CATDTSNTEAFF. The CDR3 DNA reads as TGTGCCACCGACACCTCGAACACTGAAGCTTTCTTT. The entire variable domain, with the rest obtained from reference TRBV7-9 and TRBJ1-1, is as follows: DTGVSQNPRHKITKRGQNVTFRCDPISEHNRLYWYRQTLGQGPEFLTYFQNEAQLEKSRLLSDRFSAERPKGSFSTLEIQRTEQGDSAMYLCATDTSNTEAFFGQGTRLTVV.

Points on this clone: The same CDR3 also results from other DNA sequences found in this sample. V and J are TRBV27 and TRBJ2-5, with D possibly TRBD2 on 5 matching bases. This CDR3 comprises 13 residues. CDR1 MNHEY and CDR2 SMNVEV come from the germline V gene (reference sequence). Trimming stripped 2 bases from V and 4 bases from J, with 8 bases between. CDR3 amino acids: CASSLRGRETQYF. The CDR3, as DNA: TGTGCCAGCAGTTTACGAGGGAGAGAGACCCAGTACTTC.

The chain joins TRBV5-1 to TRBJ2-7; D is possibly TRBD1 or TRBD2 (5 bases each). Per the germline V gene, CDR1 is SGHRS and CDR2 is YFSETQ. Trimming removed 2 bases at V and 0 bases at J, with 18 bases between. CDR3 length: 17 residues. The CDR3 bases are TGCGCCAGCAGCTTAAACTCAGAGGGGAGAAGCTCCTACGAGCAGTACTTC. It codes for CASSLNSEGRSSYEQYF.

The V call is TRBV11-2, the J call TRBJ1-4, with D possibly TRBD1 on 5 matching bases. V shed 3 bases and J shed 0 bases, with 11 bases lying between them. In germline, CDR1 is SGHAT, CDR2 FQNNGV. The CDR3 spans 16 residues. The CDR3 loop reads CASSLGRLTTNEKLFF. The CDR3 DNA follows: TGTGCCAGCAGCTTGGGGCGACTGACAACTAATGAAAAACTGTTTTTT.

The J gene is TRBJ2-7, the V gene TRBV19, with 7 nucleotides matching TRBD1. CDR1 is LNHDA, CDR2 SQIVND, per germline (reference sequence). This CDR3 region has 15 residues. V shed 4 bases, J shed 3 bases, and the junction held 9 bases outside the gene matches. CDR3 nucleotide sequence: TGTGCCAGTAGTACTTCTGGACAGGCATACTACGAGCAGTACTTC. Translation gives CASSTSGQAYYEQYF.

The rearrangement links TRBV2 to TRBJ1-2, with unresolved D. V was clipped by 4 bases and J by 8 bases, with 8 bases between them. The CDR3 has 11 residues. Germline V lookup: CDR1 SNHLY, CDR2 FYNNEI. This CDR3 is CASSGTRGYTF. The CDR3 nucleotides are TGTGCCAGCAGTGGGACCCGAGGCTACACCTTC.

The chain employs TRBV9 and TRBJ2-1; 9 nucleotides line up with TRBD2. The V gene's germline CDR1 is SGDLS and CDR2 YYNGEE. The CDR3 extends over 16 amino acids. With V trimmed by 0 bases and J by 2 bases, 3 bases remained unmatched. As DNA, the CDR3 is TGTGCCAGCAGCGTAGTCGGGACTAGCACCTACAATGAGCAGTTCTTC. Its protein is CASSVVGTSTYNEQFF.

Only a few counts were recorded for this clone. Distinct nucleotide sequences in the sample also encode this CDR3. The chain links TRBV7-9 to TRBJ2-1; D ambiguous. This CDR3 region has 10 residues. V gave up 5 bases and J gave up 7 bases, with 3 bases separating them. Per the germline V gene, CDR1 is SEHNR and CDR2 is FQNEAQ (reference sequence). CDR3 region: CASSQNEQFF. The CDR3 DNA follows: TGTGCCAGCAGCCAAAATGAGCAGTTCTTC.

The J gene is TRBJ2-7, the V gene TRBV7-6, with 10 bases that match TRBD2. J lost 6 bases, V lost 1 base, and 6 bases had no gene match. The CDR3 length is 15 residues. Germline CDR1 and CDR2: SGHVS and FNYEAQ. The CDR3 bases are TGTGCCAGCAGCTTAGTTTCTAGCGGGAGTAGCGAGCAGTACTTC. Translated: CASSLVSSGSSEQYF.

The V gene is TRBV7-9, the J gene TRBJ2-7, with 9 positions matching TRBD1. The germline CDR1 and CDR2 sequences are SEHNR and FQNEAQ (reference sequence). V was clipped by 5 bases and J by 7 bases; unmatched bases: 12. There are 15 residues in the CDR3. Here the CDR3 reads CASSPGTGSPVEQYF. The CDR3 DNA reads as TGTGCCAGCAGCCCAGGGACAGGGAGCCCCGTGGAGCAGTACTTC.

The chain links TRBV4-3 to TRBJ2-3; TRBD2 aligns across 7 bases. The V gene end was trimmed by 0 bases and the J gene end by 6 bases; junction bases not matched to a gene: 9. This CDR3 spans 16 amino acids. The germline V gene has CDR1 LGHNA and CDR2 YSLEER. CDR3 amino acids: CASSQDRGTIGDTQYF. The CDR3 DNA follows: TGCGCCAGCAGCCAAGACCGCGGGACTATTGGGGATACGCAGTATTTT.

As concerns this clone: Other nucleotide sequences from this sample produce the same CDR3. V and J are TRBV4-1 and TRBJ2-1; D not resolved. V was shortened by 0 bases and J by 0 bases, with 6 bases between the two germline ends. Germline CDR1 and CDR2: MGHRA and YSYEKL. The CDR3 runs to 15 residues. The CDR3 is CASSQDPGSYNEQFF. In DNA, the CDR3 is TGCGCCAGCAGCCAAGATCCAGGCTCCTACAATGAGCAGTTCTTC.

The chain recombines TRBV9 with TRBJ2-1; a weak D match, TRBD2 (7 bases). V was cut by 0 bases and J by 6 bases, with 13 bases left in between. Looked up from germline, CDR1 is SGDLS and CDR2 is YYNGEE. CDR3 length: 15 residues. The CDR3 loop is CASSVEGEGRNEQFF. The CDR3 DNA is TGTGCCAGCAGCGTAGAGGGGGAGGGCCGCAATGAGCAGTTCTTC.

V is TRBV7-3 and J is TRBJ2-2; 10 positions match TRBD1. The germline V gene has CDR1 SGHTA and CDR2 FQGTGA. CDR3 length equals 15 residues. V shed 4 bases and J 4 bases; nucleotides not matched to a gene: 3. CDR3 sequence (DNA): TGTGCCAGCAGCTCGGGACAGGGGACCACCGGGGAGCTGTTTTTT. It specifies CASSSGQGTTGELFF.